This T cell receptor beta chain was identified in a study of CD8 T cells in Susac syndrome. Bulk CD8+ and CD4+ cells came from magnetic negative isolation; CD8+ TEMRA by FACS. The RNA, 0.5 to 1 ug, was put through reverse transcription using random hexamers. TCR beta CDR3 was amplified by immunoSEQ covering 54 Vbeta and 13 Jbeta. TCRdb reprocessed the immunoSEQ multiplex PCR reads via MiXCR and lists one record per CDR3 protein. The sample contains 150,000 to 190,000 distinct CDR3 sequences, about 95% of which appear only once. The sequence derives from a human donor with multiple sclerosis. Sequencing was carried out using CD8+ T cells from PBMCs.

The CDR3: CAWTPRTGANGYTF. CDR3 DNA: TGTGCCTGGACCCCCCGGACAGGGGCCAACGGCTACACCTTC. The V and J genes are TRBV30 and TRBJ1-2; TRBD1 matches at 9 bases. J was trimmed by 8 bases and V by 4 bases; bases with no gene match: 11. Germline values: CDR1 GTSNPN, CDR2 SVGIG (reference sequence). CDR3 length equals 14 residues.